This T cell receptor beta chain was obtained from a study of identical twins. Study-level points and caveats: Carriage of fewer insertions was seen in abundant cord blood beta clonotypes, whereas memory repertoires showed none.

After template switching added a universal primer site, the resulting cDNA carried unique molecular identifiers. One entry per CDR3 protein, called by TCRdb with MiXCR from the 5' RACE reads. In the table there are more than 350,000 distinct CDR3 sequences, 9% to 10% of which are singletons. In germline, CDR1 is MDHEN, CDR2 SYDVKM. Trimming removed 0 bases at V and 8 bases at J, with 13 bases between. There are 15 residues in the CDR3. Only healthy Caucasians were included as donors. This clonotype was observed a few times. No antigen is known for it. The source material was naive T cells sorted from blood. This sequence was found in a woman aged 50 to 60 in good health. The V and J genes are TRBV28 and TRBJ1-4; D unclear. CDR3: CASSLWGGVSEKLFF. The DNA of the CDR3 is TGTGCCAGCAGTTTATGGGGCGGGGTGTCGGAAAAACTGTTTTTT.